The rows below give T cell receptor beta chains drawn from one sample of a study of OX40 agonist ivuxolimab in advanced cancers. The table came from immunoSEQ multiplex PCR; TCRdb's copy has only in-frame clones and leaves some out. The sample has under 50,000 clones, almost 80% seen once. Sequences were derived from CD4+ or CD8+ T cells sorted from blood, sampled in a trial of the OX40 agonist ivuxolimab. Receptors were obtained from an adult with an advanced solid tumor such as melanoma, head and neck, liver or kidney cancer. Each CDR3 is given with its conserved first and last residue. The D gene is left open where the match is weak. Not all rows give a size; the values are once, few, many and, for expanded clones, a class.

v_gene: TRBV6-1
d_gene: NA
j_gene: TRBJ1-2
abundance: many
CDR3nt: TGTGCCAGCAGTGAAGTGGCAGCCTATGGCTACACCTTC
CDR3aa: CASSEVAAYGYTF

v_gene: TRBV6-5
d_gene: TRBD1
j_gene: TRBJ2-7
abundance: NA
CDR3nt: TGTGCCAGCAGTTACTCCGGGACAGGGCCCCACGAGCAGTACTTC
CDR3aa: CASSYSGTGPHEQYF

v_gene: TRBV5-6
d_gene: NA
j_gene: TRBJ2-1
abundance: NA
CDR3nt: TGTGCCAGCAGCTTCGACGGACCCTACAATGAGCAGTTCTTC
CDR3aa: CASSFDGPYNEQFF

v_gene: TRBV6-6
d_gene: NA
j_gene: TRBJ2-2
abundance: NA
CDR3nt: TGTGCCAGCAAGGACGCTAAGACCGGGGAGCTGTTCTTT
CDR3aa: CASKDAKTGELFF

v_gene: TRBV7-2
d_gene: NA
j_gene: TRBJ2-1
abundance: few
CDR3nt: TGTGCCAGCAGCTTAGCGATCTACAGCGGTAGGAAATACAATGAGCAGTTCTTC
CDR3aa: CASSLAIYSGRKYNEQFF

v_gene: TRBV7-6
d_gene: NA
j_gene: TRBJ1-1
abundance: few
CDR3nt: TGTGCCAGCAGTCCACCGGCGGGGCTGGGCACTGAAGCTTTCTTT
CDR3aa: CASSPPAGLGTEAFF

v_gene: TRBV29-1
d_gene: NA
j_gene: TRBJ2-1
abundance: NA
CDR3nt: TGCAGCGTTGGTCCCGCGGGAGAGCAGTTCTTC
CDR3aa: CSVGPAGEQFF

v_gene: TRBV5-1
d_gene: TRBD1
j_gene: TRBJ2-5
abundance: once
CDR3nt: TGCGCCAGCAGCCCCCGGACAGGGGTTCAAGAGACCCAGTACTTC
CDR3aa: CASSPRTGVQETQYF

v_gene: TRBV7-6
d_gene: TRBD2
j_gene: TRBJ2-2
abundance: NA
CDR3nt: TGTGCCAGCAGCTCCTGGACTAGCCCGACCCCGCGAAGGGAGCTGTTTTTT
CDR3aa: CASSSWTSPTPRRELFF

v_gene: TRBV4-3
d_gene: NA
j_gene: TRBJ1-1
abundance: NA
CDR3nt: TGCGCCAGCAGCCCAGAAGGACAGGAAGCTTTCTTT
CDR3aa: CASSPEGQEAFF

v_gene: TRBV7-2
d_gene: NA
j_gene: TRBJ2-5
abundance: NA
CDR3nt: TGTGCCAGCAGCTTGTGGGGGCCCCTTGGAGGGACCCAGTACTTC
CDR3aa: CASSLWGPLGGTQYF

v_gene: TRBV30
d_gene: NA
j_gene: TRBJ2-1
abundance: NA
CDR3nt: TGTGCCTGGAGGTATAGCTCCTACAATGAGCAGTTCTTC
CDR3aa: CAWRYSSYNEQFF

v_gene: TRBV6-1
d_gene: NA
j_gene: TRBJ2-5
abundance: NA
CDR3nt: TGTGCCAGCAGTGATGGTTTGGGCGAGACCCAGTACTTC
CDR3aa: CASSDGLGETQYF

v_gene: TRBV19
d_gene: NA
j_gene: TRBJ1-2
abundance: NA
CDR3nt: TGTGCCAGTAGTATAAACAGGATCGCTGGCTACACCTTC
CDR3aa: CASSINRIAGYTF

v_gene: TRBV9
d_gene: NA
j_gene: TRBJ2-1
abundance: NA
CDR3nt: TGTGCCAGCAGCGTAGTTCAGGACGCGTACAATGAGCAGTTCTTC
CDR3aa: CASSVVQDAYNEQFF

v_gene: TRBV7-2
d_gene: NA
j_gene: TRBJ2-1
abundance: NA
CDR3nt: TGTGCCAGCAGCTCACGGCCCTACAATGAGCAGTTCTTC
CDR3aa: CASSSRPYNEQFF

v_gene: TRBV14
d_gene: NA
j_gene: TRBJ1-1
abundance: NA
CDR3nt: TGTGCCAGCAGCCAAGATTGGGGGGGAGCTTTCTTT
CDR3aa: CASSQDWGGAFF

v_gene: TRBV4-3
d_gene: NA
j_gene: TRBJ1-5
abundance: few
CDR3nt: TGCGCCAGCAGCCAAGAAATTGGCCAGCCCCAGCATTTT
CDR3aa: CASSQEIGQPQHF

v_gene: TRBV5-4
d_gene: TRBD1
j_gene: TRBJ2-1
abundance: few
CDR3nt: TGTGCCAGCAGCTTTGGTACAGGGGTCTACAATGAGCAGTTCTTC
CDR3aa: CASSFGTGVYNEQFF

v_gene: TRBV6-1
d_gene: NA
j_gene: TRBJ1-1
abundance: NA
CDR3nt: TGTGCCTCAACTAGGGGGGTGATGAACACTGAAGCTTTCTTT
CDR3aa: CASTRGVMNTEAFF

v_gene: TRBV7-2
d_gene: TRBD2
j_gene: TRBJ2-1
abundance: NA
CDR3nt: TGTGCCAGCAGCTCCTCATTTAGCGGGAGATCCAATGAGCAGTTCTTC
CDR3aa: CASSSSFSGRSNEQFF

v_gene: TRBV29-1
d_gene: NA
j_gene: TRBJ1-3
abundance: NA
CDR3nt: TGCAGTGTATGGGGAGGAAACACCATATATTTT
CDR3aa: CSVWGGNTIYF

v_gene: TRBV7-9
d_gene: TRBD2
j_gene: TRBJ2-1
abundance: NA
CDR3nt: TGTGCCAGCAGCGTGCTAGCGGGAGGGCCAAATGAGCAGTTCTTC
CDR3aa: CASSVLAGGPNEQFF

v_gene: TRBV27
d_gene: NA
j_gene: TRBJ2-7
abundance: NA
CDR3nt: TGTGCCAGCAGTTTACAGGGTAGCTCCTACGAGCAGTACTTC
CDR3aa: CASSLQGSSYEQYF

v_gene: TRBV6-1
d_gene: NA
j_gene: TRBJ1-3
abundance: NA
CDR3nt: TGTGCCAGCACTGTGTTACACGGAAACACCATATATTTT
CDR3aa: CASTVLHGNTIYF

v_gene: TRBV6-5
d_gene: NA
j_gene: TRBJ1-1
abundance: NA
CDR3nt: TGTGCCAGCAGTTACTCAGGGGGAAGCGGCACTGAAGCTTTCTTT
CDR3aa: CASSYSGGSGTEAFF

v_gene: TRBV6-5
d_gene: NA
j_gene: TRBJ1-2
abundance: NA
CDR3nt: TGTGCCAGCAGGGAACAGAGTTACTATGGCTACACCTTC
CDR3aa: CASREQSYYGYTF

v_gene: TRBV2
d_gene: NA
j_gene: TRBJ1-2
abundance: NA
CDR3nt: TGTGCCAGCAGTGAATCGAGCTATGGCTACACCTTC
CDR3aa: CASSESSYGYTF

v_gene: TRBV19
d_gene: TRBD2
j_gene: TRBJ2-4
abundance: NA
CDR3nt: TGTGCCAGTAGTATACCCCCTAGCGGCAAAAACATTCAGTACTTC
CDR3aa: CASSIPPSGKNIQYF

v_gene: TRBV6-5
d_gene: NA
j_gene: TRBJ1-1
abundance: NA
CDR3nt: TGTGCCAGCAGTTACTCCGGAGGTACTGAAGCTTTCTTT
CDR3aa: CASSYSGGTEAFF

v_gene: TRBV29-1
d_gene: TRBD1
j_gene: TRBJ2-7
abundance: NA
CDR3nt: TGCAGCGTTAGGACAGGGGGCTTTTACGAGCAGTACTTC
CDR3aa: CSVRTGGFYEQYF

v_gene: TRBV2
d_gene: NA
j_gene: TRBJ2-7
abundance: NA
CDR3nt: TGTGCCAGCGTGCTTGGGGGGACGTCCTACGAGCAGTACTTC
CDR3aa: CASVLGGTSYEQYF

v_gene: TRBV19
d_gene: TRBD1
j_gene: TRBJ2-3
abundance: NA
CDR3nt: TGTGCCAGTAGTCGTCCGGGACAGGGCACAGATACGCAGTATTTT
CDR3aa: CASSRPGQGTDTQYF

v_gene: TRBV9
d_gene: TRBD2
j_gene: TRBJ2-7
abundance: NA
CDR3nt: TGTGCCAGCAGCGTAGGTGTGACTAGCGGGAACGAGCAGTACTTC
CDR3aa: CASSVGVTSGNEQYF

v_gene: TRBV19
d_gene: NA
j_gene: TRBJ2-7
abundance: NA
CDR3nt: TGTGCCAGTAGTATCCGCTCACTGTTCGGCGAGCAGTACTTC
CDR3aa: CASSIRSLFGEQYF

v_gene: TRBV5-1
d_gene: NA
j_gene: TRBJ1-6
abundance: NA
CDR3nt: TGCGCCAGCAGCTTACAGACAAATTCACCCCTCCACTTT
CDR3aa: CASSLQTNSPLHF

v_gene: TRBV7-8
d_gene: TRBD1
j_gene: TRBJ2-3
abundance: NA
CDR3nt: TGTGCCAGCAGCTTAGTAGTAGGGGGCTTGTCCACAGATACGCAGTATTTT
CDR3aa: CASSLVVGGLSTDTQYF

v_gene: TRBV7-6
d_gene: TRBD1
j_gene: TRBJ2-7
abundance: NA
CDR3nt: TGTGCCAGCAGCCTCACCGGGGACAGCTACGAGCAGTACTTC
CDR3aa: CASSLTGDSYEQYF

v_gene: TRBV7-2
d_gene: NA
j_gene: TRBJ2-1
abundance: NA
CDR3nt: TGTGCCAGCAGTAACCTACAATTCGAGCAGTTCTTC
CDR3aa: CASSNLQFEQFF

v_gene: TRBV7-2
d_gene: NA
j_gene: TRBJ2-3
abundance: NA
CDR3nt: TGTGCCAGCAGCTTGCGGCGGGATAGGGATACGCAGTATTTT
CDR3aa: CASSLRRDRDTQYF

v_gene: TRBV6-5
d_gene: NA
j_gene: TRBJ2-5
abundance: once
CDR3nt: TGTGCCAGCAGTCCCCAGACAGGCAATCAAGAGACCCAGTACTTC
CDR3aa: CASSPQTGNQETQYF

v_gene: TRBV5-6
d_gene: NA
j_gene: TRBJ2-1
abundance: once
CDR3nt: TGTGCCAGCAGCCAATACTGGACAGTCTACAATGAGCAGTTCTTC
CDR3aa: CASSQYWTVYNEQFF

v_gene: TRBV5-1
d_gene: TRBD1
j_gene: TRBJ2-7
abundance: NA
CDR3nt: TGCGCCAGCAGCTTCCACACCACCGGGACAGGTTACCCCTACGAGCAGTACTTC
CDR3aa: CASSFHTTGTGYPYEQYF

v_gene: TRBV5-4
d_gene: NA
j_gene: TRBJ1-1
abundance: NA
CDR3nt: TGTGCCGCAGGCGGGATGGGGAACACTGAAGCTTTCTTT
CDR3aa: CAAGGMGNTEAFF

v_gene: TRBV6-1
d_gene: NA
j_gene: TRBJ2-3
abundance: NA
CDR3nt: TGTGCCAGCGGCTCCGGGGGCCGGTCCCGGGGTACGCAGTATTTT
CDR3aa: CASGSGGRSRGTQYF

v_gene: TRBV11-2
d_gene: NA
j_gene: TRBJ2-1
abundance: NA
CDR3nt: TGTGCCAGCAGCTTAGTAAATGAGCAGTTCTTC
CDR3aa: CASSLVNEQFF

v_gene: TRBV9
d_gene: TRBD1
j_gene: TRBJ2-2
abundance: NA
CDR3nt: TGTGCCAGCAGCGAGGGACAGGGGAGGACCGGGGAGCTGTTTTTT
CDR3aa: CASSEGQGRTGELFF

v_gene: TRBV7-8
d_gene: TRBD2
j_gene: TRBJ2-7
abundance: NA
CDR3nt: TGTGCCAGCAGCTTAGGACTAGCGGGAGCTTACGAGCAGTACTTC
CDR3aa: CASSLGLAGAYEQYF